This T cell receptor beta chain stems from a study of Ad26.COV2.S vaccination and SARS-CoV-2 variants. Overall study: This donor came from the COV1001 trial of Ad26.COV2.S. Study-wide results and caveats: Spike-specific TCR breadth was greater after Ad26.COV2.S than placebo.

Described treatment: 19 received Ad26.COV2.S at low or high dose, single or two shots; about 5 received placebo; per-sample allocation not given. The study sampled participants on day 63 after the first vaccine or placebo injection. An adult aged 18-55 years in Boston served as the donor. Its platform was an Ad26 vector, and its expressed antigen was Wuhan-strain SARS-CoV-2 spike. Sequencing used immunoSEQ multiplex PCR; TCRdb keeps in-frame clones, though not all of them. The sample yields hundreds of thousands of clones, 80% to 95% seen once. Germline V gives CDR1 SGHTA, CDR2 FQGNSA. V lost 6 bases, J lost 4 bases, and 12 bases lay in between. This CDR3 has 13 residues. Worth noting for this clone: Its antigen is undetermined.

The chain recombines TRBV7-2 with TRBJ2-5; D is ambiguous. The TCR originated in a person aged 18 to 65 who received the Ad26.COV2.S COVID-19 vaccine or a placebo. The source material was peripheral blood, sampled in a trial of Ad26.COV2.S vaccine versus placebo. In DNA form, the CDR3 reads TGTGCCAGCAGTCCTGGTTCGGGAGAGACCCAGTACTTC. This gives the protein CASSPGSGETQYF.